This TCR beta chain is drawn from a study of cytomegalovirus exposure and HLA in healthy donors (dated by TCRdb to 2015 to 2018). Some background on the complete study: An earlier analysis of approximately 550 of the donors reported more than 250 Gb of sequence data and some 100 million unique TCR beta sequences from about 200 million T cells. Roughly 300 gigabases of sequencing data and roughly 90 million unique TCR sequences were included in an early release covering roughly 600 HLA-typed donors. Of the roughly 400 genotyped donors, about 80% fell in the genetic ancestry cluster associated with self-reported Caucasian donors. The study aimed to test whether signatures of past pathogen exposure could be identified by cataloging public T cell receptors. The study used immunosequencing to profile the T cell repertoires of approximately 690 subjects and linked those repertoires to cytomegalovirus serostatus. Besides the first cohort of approximately 710 subjects, a separate validation cohort made up of over a hundred different subjects was used. The study combined high-throughput TCR immunosequencing, statistical association of individual TCRs with disease status, and machine learning to predict cytomegalovirus infection status. To study patterns of TCR occurrence, a later analysis re-analyzed previously published TCR beta repertoires from 550 to 800 donors and added high-resolution HLA genotyping. Rather than drawing on any new phenotypic data, the later analysis identified candidate immune exposures from TCR beta sequences and the way those sequences occurred across donors. To decide whether each TCR beta V gene segment behaved as functional or pseudogenic, an earlier analysis of 587 of the donors relied on high-throughput TCR beta sequencing. Donor age, sex, ethnicity and CMV serostatus were collected together with the repertoire data. In a later genetic analysis, genome-wide SNP genotypes for about three fifths of the roughly 670 donors were used, and that subset was treated as a discovery cohort. All discovery cohort repertoires had been generated on a single sequencing platform. HLA typing covered class I and class II loci at four-digit resolution. The number of donors typed differed by locus, with about 629-640 for A, B, C, DRB1 and DQB1, more than 500 for DQA1, 600 to 610 for DPA1, and approximately 470 for DPB1. About five DR-DQ haplotypes were handled as single units for association and clustering because linkage in the cohort was strong. Across approximately 400 genotyped donors of the cohort, an average of about 250,000 unique TCR beta nucleotide sequences per donor were sequenced, and roughly 17% of those sequences were non-productive. Results and caveats for the whole study, not just this receptor: A total of 150 or so TCR beta chains were listed by the study as associated with cytomegalovirus. Because HLA typing was missing for some donors at each locus, association tests included only the typed subset. Cytomegalovirus status was reported to be diagnosed by the classifier with high specificity and sensitivity in both the original and validation cohorts. Linkage disequilibrium might explain the correlated functional status among segregating V segments, but an unknown experimental factor could not be excluded. In this cohort, only TCR beta chains were sequenced, and detectable features were limited by the absence of alpha or paired-chain data. The authors suggested that the approach could potentially be generalized to other disease states and immunological phenotypes. Some IMGT-functional V segments, including TRBV6-2 and TRBV6-3, could not be distinguished by the 87-base-pair reads and were therefore excluded. A further reported finding was that TCR beta sequences accurately predicted the HLA-A and HLA-B alleles for most subjects in the first cohort. According to a later analysis, most CMV-associated TCR beta chains appeared to be HLA-restricted, and the HLA associations seemed to be driven largely by CMV exposure. Sequencing depth was assumed to be roughly uniform across donors in the presence/absence analyses, though that assumption may not hold. In vitro tests confirmed that a few of the cytomegalovirus-associated TCR beta chains recognize cytomegalovirus antigens. Most TCR sequences were observed very rarely across donors, whereas some public TCRs were present in many individuals. Strong co-occurrence of HLA alleles, especially DR and DQ, made assigning TCR associations to individual alleles difficult. In a later analysis, several top co-occurrence clusters were reported to appear linked to parvovirus B19, influenza, CMV and Epstein-Barr virus. In a later genetic analysis, fewer N-insertions in productive TCRs were reported among donors in an Asian-associated ancestry cluster than the roughly 640-donor mean. In an earlier analysis of 587 of the donors, most TCR beta V segments were observed in productive rearrangements about 87% or about 30% of the time, broadly matching IMGT annotations. The earlier analysis of some 540 of the donors excluded 15 to 20 rarely observed V segments, including chromosome 9 orphons, because counts were too low. In a later analysis, the rate of TCR association differed among HLA loci, with DRB1 alleles having the most associated TCRs and HLA-C alleles having the fewest. V-gene and J-gene trimming of TCR beta chains was associated with a missense DCLRE1C variant in a later genetic analysis, and the association was replicated in an independent cohort. At a false discovery rate of 0.05, a later analysis linked under 20,000 TCR beta sequences to specific HLA alleles. A group of highly shared sequence variants was considered likely to be a technical artifact of the sequencing pipeline. For the cohort, immune exposure information was limited to CMV serostatus. In a later analysis, HLA-associated TCR beta chains were found to be more clonally expanded and to have lower generation probabilities than equally common non-associated chains.

V lost 6 bases and J lost 2 bases, and the count of bases not matched to a germline gene is 12. From the cysteine up to the phenylalanine, the CDR3 has a length of 19 residues. Just the 57-base CDR3 DNA is kept, in frame starting at base 1. The CDR1 and CDR2 encoded by the germline V gene are MDHEN and SYDVKM. Concerning this clone itself: The clone's antigen remains unknown. Base qualities are missing; no much larger clone stands one base away.

Libraries were made using the immunoSEQ multiplex PCR assay. For the multiplex PCR, a mixture combining 60 forward primers for TCR Vbeta segments and 13 reverse primers for TCR Jbeta segments was used. The CDR3 region of rearranged TCR beta genes was amplified from genomic DNA with a multiplex PCR assay. The Illumina HiSeq System was used to sequence the amplified TCR beta libraries as 87-base-pair reads. The paper's processing steps were these. Across the 600 to 700 repertoires, a later analysis counted tens of millions of unique TCR beta chains, 9.5 million to 12 million of which were shared by at least two donors. Raw reads were error-corrected and collapsed into unique sequences with a nearest-neighbor algorithm that merged closely related sequences to remove PCR and sequencing errors. CDR3 sequences were aligned to IMGT reference sequences to assign V, D and J gene segments. For a sequence to be retained, at least a six-nucleotide match to both a V gene segment and a J gene segment was required. Rearrangements were classified as productive when the CDR3 lacked stop codons and remained in frame with V and J, and all other rearrangements were classified as non-productive. Following IMGT convention, CDR3 was defined as the stretch from the second conserved V-encoded cysteine to the conserved J-encoded phenylalanine. The earlier analysis of about 610 of the donors excluded sequences that lacked an unambiguous match to a single V gene segment. In an earlier analysis of 587 of the donors, V segments were called functional above 56.7% productive rearrangements and were called segregating when the between-donor standard deviation exceeded 5%. To diagnose cytomegalovirus status from the catalog of TCR beta chain sequences, a statistical classification framework was built. A later analysis assigned V and J genes by comparing TCR nucleotide sequences with IMGT/GENE-DB human TR gene sequences. In a later analysis, CDR3 sequences and most-parsimonious VDJ recombination scenarios were assigned using the TCRdist pipeline. A later analysis defined each TCR beta chain by its CDR3 amino acid sequence plus V-gene family, and excluded reads lacking a unique V-gene family. A later analysis removed 600 or so highly shared, low-generation-probability nucleotide sequences to deal with suspected cross-contamination and a sequencing artifact. In a later analysis, a clonal expansion index was calculated for each public chain from normalized within-repertoire ranks of inferred template counts. Generation probabilities in a later analysis came from a VDJ recombination model fitted to out-of-frame rearrangements, and those results were checked against IGoR. Hypergeometric tests were used in a later analysis to score TCR-TCR, TCR-HLA and TCR-CMV co-occurrence, with a repertoire-size bias correction applied to the TCR pairs. False discovery rates were estimated in a later analysis by permuting HLA or CMV assignments 20 times. A later analysis grouped co-occurring TCRs with DBSCAN, adding TCRdist sequence similarity when clustering within HLA-allele-positive subsets. Repertoires with fewer than 30,000 or more than 120,000 public chains were left out of co-occurrence clustering, as were several repertoires with anomalous nucleotide sharing. Entries here come from immuneACCESS through TCRdb and include only in-frame sequences with V and J called. Some clones fail to appear in such tables; in the studies checked, an unresolved V gene covers under half of the shortfall, and the cause of the remainder is unknown. V and J calls and clone size are given by that table; D and trimming were obtained from the DNA. In this sample the table shows about 120,000 clones, 81% of which occur a single time. The ten largest make up 2% to 2.5% of the sample.

The cohort consisted of 666 healthy bone marrow donors. At the time of sampling, every cohort member was nominally healthy, though immune exposures that went unrecorded were likely present. The donor was CMV seronegative and belonged to the group of 352 seronegative cohort members. Each donor provided a peripheral blood sample, and peripheral blood mononuclear cells were used for TCR beta sequencing. The Qiagen DNeasy Blood Extraction Kit was used to extract genomic DNA from the blood cell samples. Sample: PBMCs. The rearranged chain carries TRBV28 and TRBJ2-6; 11 of the junction bases match TRBD1. The TCR comes from a woman between 40 and 50 years old in good health and CMV-seronegative. The CDR3 reads as follows: CASRLRGGQGGAGANVLTF. The sequenced DNA: TGTGCCAGCAGGCTTAGAGGGGGACAGGGGGGCGCTGGGGCCAACGTCCTGACTTTC.